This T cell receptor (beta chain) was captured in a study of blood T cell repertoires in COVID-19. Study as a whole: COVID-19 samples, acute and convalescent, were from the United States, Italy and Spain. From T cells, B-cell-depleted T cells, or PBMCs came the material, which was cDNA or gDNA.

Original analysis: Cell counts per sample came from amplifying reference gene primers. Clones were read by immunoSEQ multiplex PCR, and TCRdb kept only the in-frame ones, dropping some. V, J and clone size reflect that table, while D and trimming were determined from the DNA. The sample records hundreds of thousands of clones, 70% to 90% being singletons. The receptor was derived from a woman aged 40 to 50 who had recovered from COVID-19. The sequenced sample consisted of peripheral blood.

The CDR3 loop reads CASSRTDSNYGYTF. CDR3 bases: TGTGCCAGCAGTCGGACAGATTCAAACTATGGCTACACCTTC. J is TRBJ1-2 and V is TRBV6-2 or TRBV6-3; possibly TRBD1 for D (6 bases). Trimming took off 5 bases at V and 2 bases at J, with 12 bases between the two ends. The germline V gene has CDR1 MNHEY and CDR2 SVGEGT. CDR3 length: 14 residues.